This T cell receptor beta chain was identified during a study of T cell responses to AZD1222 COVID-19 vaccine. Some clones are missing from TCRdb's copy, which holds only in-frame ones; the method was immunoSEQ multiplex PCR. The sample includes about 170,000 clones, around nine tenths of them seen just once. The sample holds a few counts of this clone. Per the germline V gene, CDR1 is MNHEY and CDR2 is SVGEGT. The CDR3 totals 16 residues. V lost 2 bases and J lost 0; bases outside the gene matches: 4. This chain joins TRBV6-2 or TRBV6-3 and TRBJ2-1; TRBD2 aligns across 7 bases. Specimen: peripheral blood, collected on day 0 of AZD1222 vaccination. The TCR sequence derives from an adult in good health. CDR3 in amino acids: CASSYKTSLSYNEQFF. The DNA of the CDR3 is TGTGCCAGCAGTTACAAGACTAGCCTCTCCTACAATGAGCAGTTCTTC.